The TCR beta chain under discussion was sequenced for a study of blood T cell repertoires in COVID-19 (dated by TCRdb to 2018 to 2020). Context from the whole study: The collaborator samples originated in the United States, Italy and Spain and spanned the acute and convalescent phases of COVID-19. The prospective study material was composed of cDNA or gDNA derived from T cells, B-cell-depleted T cells, or PBMCs. Subjects who had been exposed to COVID-19, were actively infected with it, or had recovered from it provided the deeply sampled blood TCRbeta repertoires that made up the dataset. The repertoires were released in a freely available public database intended as a resource for research on the immune response to SARS-CoV-2. The samples were drawn from the first 160 participants of the ongoing ImmuneRACE study and from more than 1,000 subjects provided by 6 global collaborators. A de-identified subject ID, COVID-19 status, age in years and sex were almost always included in the sample metadata. Where available, HLA class I and class II types were taken from metadata supplied by the sample provider and were not determined by assay-based typing. The investigation overall reported the following: The quantity of clinical and demographic metadata differed by source and by participant and was supplied without curation.

TCRbeta CDR3 regions were amplified from genomic DNA by means of the immunoSEQ Assay, a bias-controlled multiplex PCR. On the study's bioinformatics: The number of nucleated cells in each sample was estimated by amplification of reference gene primers within the assay. To quantify the absolute abundance of each unique TCRbeta CDR3 rearrangement, sequence reads were collapsed and filtered. For each sample, productive Simpson clonality was calculated as the square root of Simpson's diversity index across productive rearrangements. TCRdb took over this immuneACCESS table, retaining in-frame rearrangements with V and J assigned. Such tables are incomplete; in checked studies, under half of the missing clones stem from an unresolved V gene, and the remainder is unexplained. That table gives V, J and clone size, and the DNA gave D and trimming. For this sample the table gives approximately 120,000 clones, of which approximately 90% were detected only once. 1% to 1.4% of the sample rests with the top ten.

This clone was seen only once. The specificity of this receptor is unknown. Base qualities are not provided; no much larger clone lies one nucleotide away. Each collaborating institution followed its own protocols to collect whole blood in K2EDTA tubes. For TCRbeta analysis, collaborators shipped samples in one of three forms: frozen whole blood, isolated PBMCs, or DNA extracted from either of those sample types. This clonotype originated in a human donor in a cohort sampled during active COVID-19. The sequencing sample was made of peripheral blood.

The DNA sequence is given as TGCGCTAAACGACCGGGACTGCTACACTCTGGGGCCAACGTCCTGACTTTC. Its protein reads: CAKRPGLLHSGANVLTF. The V gene is TRBV10-1 and the J gene is TRBJ2-6; the D gene is possibly TRBD2, with 6 bases matching. From cysteine to phenylalanine, the CDR3 is 17 amino acids long. The retained sequence is limited to the CDR3, 51 bases, with the frame set at the first base. In the germline V gene (reference sequence), CDR1 corresponds to WNHNN and CDR2 to SYGVQD.